A few counts support the clone carrying this T cell receptor (beta chain). Its antigen is still unknown. This CDR3 comprises 15 residues. Trimming removed 7 bases from V and 0 bases from J, with 10 bases in between. Germline V gene sequence: CDR1 LNHDA, CDR2 SQIVND (reference sequence). The sample is drawn from a study of T cells in Graves' hyperthyroidism and ophthalmopathy. Broader study findings: Ophthalmopathy was told apart from stable hyperthyroidism by a 13 V-J model. Expanded thyroid clonotypes (above 0.001) were mostly also found in blood.

Any patient presenting with uncontrolled infection, other autoimmune disease, pregnancy or lactation was left out. The diagnostic basis comprised clinical symptoms, serum thyroxine and TRAb, thyroid ultrasound and orbital computed tomography. Amplification of TCR beta CDR3 regions used RNA as the template. Carried out on the TCR CDR3, a first-round RT-PCR used the HTBI primer set. TCRdb reprocessed the multiplex PCR reads via MiXCR and lists one record per CDR3 protein. Counted here are 500,000 to 750,000 distinct CDR3 sequences, 35% to 55% occurring once; the ten biggest clones make up about 8%. The chain has TRBV19 and TRBJ2-6; weak D call: TRBD2 (6 bases). The receptor's source is a woman aged 18-35 years with Graves' hyperthyroidism. Material for sequencing was peripheral blood or thyroid tissue (not recorded which). CDR3 nucleotides: TGTGCCAGTAAACTAGCTGACTCTGGGGCCAACGTCCTGACTTTC. Amino acid sequence: CASKLADSGANVLTF.